A single T cell receptor (beta chain) is shown here with its context. The source of the sample is a study of shared clonotypes between healthy human individuals. The CDR3 is 16 amino acids. The germline V gene has CDR1 LGHNA and CDR2 YNFKEQ. V shed 0 bases and J shed 2 bases, with 12 bases lying between them. Clones were sequenced by immunoSEQ multiplex PCR, and TCRdb holds only the in-frame ones, with some missing. In the table there are millions of clones, roughly 96% of which are singletons. The clonotype comes from a man between 18 and 29 years old in good health. The specimen sequenced was naive CD4+ T cells sorted from blood. Subset of the sample: CD45RA+ positively selected. The V call is TRBV4-2, the J call TRBJ2-3; D gene unclear. CDR3 nucleotide sequence: TGTGCCAGCAGCCAAGATCGGGCCGCATACACAGATACGCAGTATTTT. The encoded protein is CASSQDRAAYTDTQYF.